The source of this T cell receptor beta chain is a study of human CD8 memory T cell subsets. Study-wide findings and caveats: Going by Chao1 estimates, stem-like memory T cells seemed to be more diverse than precursor exhausted T cells.

Preparation of the TCR beta libraries relied on UMI-labeled 5' RACE. TCRdb re-called the 5' RACE reads; every CDR3 protein appears as one record, without DNA. The sample data list some 10,000 distinct CDR3 sequences. According to its frequency, this clonotype is medium-sized. Its matching antigen is unknown. CDR3 length: 16 residues. Germline CDR1 and CDR2: MDHEN and SYDVKM. This rearrangement joins TRBV28 to TRBJ2-2; the D call of TRBD1 rests on TCRdb alone, since no DNA is present to check it. The TCR sequence derives from a human donor in good health. The sample taken for sequencing was CD8+ stem-like memory T cells (TSCM and TCM) sorted from PBMCs. Noted subset: stem-like memory CD8 T cells (TSTEM), CCR7+ PD-1- TIGIT-. The CDR3: CASTRTGDIFTGELFF. Based on the CDR3 plus reference TRBV28 and TRBJ2-2, the full variable domain is DVKVTQSSRYLVKRTGEKVFLECVQDMDHENMFWYRQDPGLGLRLIYFSYDVKMKEKGDIPEGYSVSREKKERFSLILESASTNQTSMYLCASTRTGDIFTGELFFGEGSRLTVL.